This entry features one TCR beta chain sequence. Germline trimming cut 6 bases from V and 4 bases from J; bases unmatched to any gene: 13. Germline loops: CDR1 MNHEY, CDR2 SMNVEV (reference sequence). This CDR3 has 16 residues. This entry is derived from a study of T cell responses to AZD1222 COVID-19 vaccine. Assay used: immunoSEQ multiplex PCR; TCRdb lists only in-frame clones, some missing. This sample has fewer than 120,000 clones, with roughly 90% found just once. The chain is built from TRBV27 and TRBJ2-7, with 9 bases fitting TRBD1. This specimen consisted of peripheral blood, obtained on day 0 of AZD1222 vaccination. The TCR originated in an adult in good health. The chain's CDR3 is CASSTRAGTGIYEQYF. CDR3 nucleotides: TGTGCCAGCAGCACGAGAGCCGGGACAGGGATATACGAGCAGTACTTC.